A single sample gave rise to the 17 T cell receptor beta chains below, sequenced in a study of spatial heterogeneity in lung cancer (dated by TCRdb to between 2018 and 2020). Sample time point, as interpreted from the label and publication: sample taken at primary tumor resection. Library preparation used 5' RACE. The run used a NextSeq 500. In TCRdb, the public reads were trimmed at Q25 with fastp and aligned with MiXCR, with productive beta chains retained. Here each entry gathers all rows of one CDR3 protein and keeps the most common genes and DNA. The sample records some 80,000 distinct CDR3 sequences, 8% of which are singletons. The top ten clonotypes cover under 8% of the sample. Sequenced material: PBMCs, taken at surgery. The receptors were sampled from a male donor with early-stage non-small cell lung cancer.

The V and J genes are TRBV29-1 and TRBJ1-6; no firm D call. Germline V CDR1 and CDR2: SQVTM, ANQGSEA. The CDR3 is 13 amino acids. V shed 6 bases and J shed 10 bases, with 16 bases lying between them. Here the CDR3 reads CSVRAGSGSPLHF. CDR3 in DNA: TGCAGCGTCCGAGCTGGGTCCGGATCACCCCTCCACTTT.

This clonotype has a count of ten or more. This chain links TRBV20-1 with TRBJ2-3, with 12 bases lining up with TRBD2. The germline gives CDR1 DFQATT, CDR2 SNEGSKA (reference sequence). The CDR3 runs 15 residues. V was clipped by 7 bases and J by 2 bases; unmatched bases: 7. The CDR3, as DNA: TGCAGTGTTTTGACTAGCGGGAGCGCCACAGATACGCAGTATTTT. Amino acids: CSVLTSGSATDTQYF.

This clonotype was seen ten or more times. The chain employs TRBV20-1 and TRBJ2-7, with no clear D. Trimming stripped 0 bases from V and 2 bases from J, with 11 bases between. CDR3 length equals 14 residues. CDR1 DFQATT and CDR2 SNEGSKA come from the germline V gene (reference sequence). CDR3 nucleotides: TGCAGTGCTAGAGATGTCAGCACAGCCTACGAGCAGTACTTC. It encodes CSARDVSTAYEQYF.

This clonotype has at least ten counts. The rearrangement links TRBV27 to TRBJ2-1; D is possibly TRBD2 (6 bases). V was cut by 7 bases and J by 5 bases, with 12 bases left in between. There are 13 residues in the CDR3. Germline-derived CDR1 and CDR2 are MNHEY and SMNVEV (reference sequence). CDR3 protein: CASTLGLHNEQFF. Here the CDR3 DNA reads TGTGCCAGCACCCTGGGACTTCACAATGAGCAGTTCTTC.

The table lists this clonotype with many counts. The chain employs TRBV7-9 and TRBJ1-1; D is ambiguous. Germline V gives CDR1 SEHNR, CDR2 FQNEAQ (reference sequence). V lost 1 base and J lost 6, with 6 bases in between. This CDR3 contains 12 residues. The CDR3 sequence: CASSLGAAEAFF. In DNA, the CDR3 is TGTGCCAGCAGCTTAGGCGCCGCTGAAGCTTTCTTT. Full variable domain (missing parts from reference TRBV7-9 and TRBJ1-1): DTGVSQNPRHKITKRGQNVTFRCDPISEHNRLYWYRQTLGQGPEFLTYFQNEAQLEKSRLLSDRFSAERPKGSFSTLEIQRTEQGDSAMYLCASSLGAAEAFFGQGTRLTVV.

This clonotype has just a few counts. The chain employs TRBV6-1 and TRBJ1-2; no reliable D call. Trimming stripped 7 bases from V and 8 bases from J, with 17 bases between. The germline V gene encodes CDR1 MNHNS and CDR2 SASEGT. This CDR3 spans 13 amino acids. CDR3 amino acids: CASTQKAAGGYTF. The DNA for the CDR3 is TGTGCCAGCACTCAAAAGGCAGCCGGCGGCTACACCTTC.

The table lists this clonotype with many counts. V usage is TRBV5-1 and J usage is TRBJ2-5; 7 bases match TRBD1. Germline V gene sequence: CDR1 SGHRS, CDR2 YFSETQ. The CDR3 has 14 residues. Losses at the gene ends were 3 bases for V and 1 base for J; bases not matched to a gene: 3. The CDR3 nucleotides are TGCGCCAGCAGCTCAGCAGGGGGCCAAGAGACCCAGTACTTC. This gives the protein CASSSAGGQETQYF.

About this clonotype: Since a much larger clone is just one base distant, this may be a read error. The rearrangement uses TRBV3-1 and TRBJ2-5; the D gene is possibly TRBD2 (5 bases). The CDR3 is 15 residues long. V was pared by 3 bases and J by 3 bases, with 14 bases between. Germline V lookup: CDR1 LGHDT, CDR2 YNNKEL (reference sequence). This chain's CDR3 is CASSHLEALKETQYF. DNA of the CDR3: TGTGCCAGCAGCCATCTGGAGGCACTCAAAGAGACCCAGTACTTC.

This clonotype was found many times. This chain connects TRBV18 to TRBJ1-1; 8 bases are a match to TRBD1. The germline V gene encodes CDR1 KGHSH and CDR2 LQKENI. Trimming at V came to 1 base and at J to 2 bases, leaving 3 bases not matched to a gene. This CDR3 has 15 residues. Here the CDR3 DNA reads TGTGCCAGCTCACCACTCGGACAGGGAAACACTGAAGCTTTCTTT. Its translation is CASSPLGQGNTEAFF.

This clonotype turned up a few times. The rearrangement joins TRBV9 to TRBJ2-2; the D is unclear. CDR1 is SGDLS, CDR2 YYNGEE, per germline. This CDR3 spans 15 amino acids. V shed 3 bases and J shed 4 bases, with 13 bases lying between them. CDR3 region: CASSEAYRGTGELFF. Here the CDR3 DNA reads TGTGCCAGCAGCGAAGCCTACCGAGGCACCGGGGAGCTGTTTTTT.

This chain connects TRBV7-2 to TRBJ2-3, with D uncertain. Germline V gene data show CDR1 as SGHTA and CDR2 as FQGNSA. CDR3 length: 13 residues. The ends were cut back, 5 bases at V and 5 bases at J, with 11 bases in the middle. CDR3 coding DNA: TGTGCCAGCAGCCCCCCCTCGGGAGATACGCAGTATTTT. Its translation is CASSPPSGDTQYF.

Concerning this clonotype: A much bigger clone sits one base away, suggesting this may be a read error. The chain has TRBV4-3 and TRBJ2-7; D remains ambiguous. Germline V CDR1 and CDR2: LGHNA, YSLEER. This CDR3 has 13 amino acids. CDR3 sequence reads: CASNQDSSYEQYF. The CDR3 nucleotides are TGCGCCAGCAACCAAGATAGTTCCTACGAGCAGTACTTC.

This clonotype was recorded at least ten times. The J gene is TRBJ1-1, the V gene TRBV29-1, with unresolved D. Germline CDR1 is SQVTM and CDR2 is ANQGSEA. V lost 6 bases and J 1 base, leaving 12 bases between the germline ends. CDR3 length: 13 residues. This chain's CDR3 is CSVRSWGNTEAFF. CDR3 bases: TGCAGCGTCCGATCTTGGGGGAACACTGAAGCTTTCTTT.

This rearrangement joins TRBV6-5 to TRBJ1-5; D is undetermined. The CDR3 contains 13 residues. Between the trimmed V and J ends, which lost 5 bases and 0 bases, there was a span of 5 bases. Looked up from germline, CDR1 is MNHEY and CDR2 is SVGAGI. For the CDR3, the DNA is TGTGCCAGCAGTCACAATAGCAATCAGCCCCAGCATTTT. Amino acid sequence: CASSHNSNQPQHF.

This clonotype was seen ten or more times. The rearrangement joins TRBV7-6 to TRBJ1-5; D gene uncertain. From germline, CDR1 is SGHVS and CDR2 FNYEAQ. The CDR3 consists of 14 residues. V gave up 2 bases and J gave up 3 bases, with 8 bases separating them. The CDR3 nucleotides are TGTGCCAGCAGCTTAAGTTCGGACAATCAGCCCCAGCATTTT. This gives the protein CASSLSSDNQPQHF.

This clonotype was counted ten times or more. The chain couples TRBV25-1 to TRBJ1-1; D gene unclear. Germline values: CDR1 MGHDK, CDR2 SYGVNS. The CDR3 runs to 13 residues. The V end lost 8 bases, the J end lost 3 bases, and 13 bases lay between the germline ends. As DNA, the CDR3 is TGTGCCAGCTCTTACCCCTGGGACACTGAAGCTTTCTTT. It specifies CASSYPWDTEAFF. The full variable domain, completed using reference TRBV25-1 and TRBJ1-1, is EADIYQTPRYLVIGTGKKITLECSQTMGHDKMYWYQQDPGMELHLIHYSYGVNSTEKGDLSSESTVSRIRTEHFPLTLESARPSHTSQYLCASSYPWDTEAFFGQGTRLTVV.

This clonotype was detected ten times or more. This chain connects TRBV7-8 to TRBJ2-3; 11 bases are a match to TRBD1. The V gene end was trimmed by 5 bases and the J gene end by 1 base; junction bases not matched to a gene: 5. The CDR3 is made up of 16 amino acids. The germline V gene encodes CDR1 SGHVS and CDR2 FQNEAQ. CDR3 residues: CASSLRTGGGTDTQYF. In nucleotides, the CDR3 is TGTGCCAGCAGCCTGAGGACAGGGGGCGGCACAGATACGCAGTATTTT.